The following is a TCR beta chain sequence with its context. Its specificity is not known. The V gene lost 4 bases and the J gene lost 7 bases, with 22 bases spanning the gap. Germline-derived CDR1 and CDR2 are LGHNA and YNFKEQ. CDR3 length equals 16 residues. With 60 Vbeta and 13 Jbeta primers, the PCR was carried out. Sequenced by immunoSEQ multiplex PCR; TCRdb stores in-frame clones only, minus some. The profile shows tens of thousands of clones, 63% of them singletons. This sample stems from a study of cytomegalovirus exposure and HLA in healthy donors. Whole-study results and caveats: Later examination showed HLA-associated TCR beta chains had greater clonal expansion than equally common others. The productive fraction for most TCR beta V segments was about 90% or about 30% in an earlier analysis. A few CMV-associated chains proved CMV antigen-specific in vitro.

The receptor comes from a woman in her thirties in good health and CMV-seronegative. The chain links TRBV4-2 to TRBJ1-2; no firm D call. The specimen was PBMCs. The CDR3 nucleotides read TGTGCCAGCAGCCCGGGGAGCAGACGCGGTCGGGGTGGCTACACCTTC. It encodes CASSPGSRRGRGGYTF.